This passage covers 25 T cell receptor beta chains from one sample sequenced in a study of post-analysis software for immune sequencing data (dated by TCRdb to between 2014 and 2017). The paper as a whole reports these results and caveats: Patients showed significantly higher frequencies than controls for about five TRBV segments, among them TRBV5-6, TRBV5-1 and TRBV20-1.

The antigens these receptors bind are not known. Library generation was performed with PCR. Reads for this sample came from an Illumina HiSeq 2500. To reduce PCR and sequencing biases, unique molecular identifiers were incorporated into the TCR beta cDNA libraries. TCRdb handled the public reads itself, with Q25 trimming in fastp and clone calling in MiXCR, and kept productive beta chains. Every entry covers one CDR3 protein and lists the most common genes and DNA from its rows. Across this sample there are some 800,000 distinct CDR3 sequences, with just over 45% seen only once. The ten biggest clones cover over 4.5% of the sample. The sequenced material came from blood. These receptors originate from a girl aged 5-17 years with multiple sclerosis.

V usage is TRBV6-2 or TRBV6-3 and J usage is TRBJ2-7; 9 positions match TRBD1. This CDR3 has 14 residues. The junction had 5 bases not matched to a gene; V was cut back by 7 bases and J by 1 base. Germline V CDR1 and CDR2: MNHEY, SVGEGT. The CDR3 reads CASTPGTGSYEQYF. CDR3 in DNA: TGTGCCAGCACGCCCGGGACAGGGTCCTACGAGCAGTACTTC.

This clonotype showed up just a few times. J is TRBJ2-5 and V is TRBV24-1; 8 nucleotides agree with TRBD1. Germline values: CDR1 KGHDR, CDR2 SFDVKD. The CDR3 has 14 amino acids. After removal of 4 bases from V and 5 bases from J, the junction contained 5 bases not matched to a gene. CDR3 sequence (DNA): TGTGCCACCAGTGACCTGACAGGGGACGAGACCCAGTACTTC. Translating it yields CATSDLTGDETQYF.

V usage is TRBV7-8 and J usage is TRBJ2-7; 14 nucleotides align to TRBD2. The J call may be incorrect, as the DNA end agrees better with TRBJ2-5. Germline assignment: CDR1 SGHVS and CDR2 FQNEAQ. The CDR3 runs 15 residues. In DNA form, the CDR3 reads TGTGCCAGCAGCAACGGACTAGCGGGAGGAGAGACCCAGTACTTC. The encoded protein is CASSNGLAGGETQYF.

Concerning this clonotype itself: Germline is not matched at one junction end, which may reflect a read error. V usage is TRBV7-7 and J usage is TRBJ2-1; maybe TRBD1 (6 bases). CDR3 length: 17 residues. CDR1 SSHAT and CDR2 FNYEAQ come from the germline V gene (reference sequence). CDR3 in DNA: TGTGCTAGCAGCCGACAGGCAGGGTATTCAGACTACAATGAGCAGTTCTTC. This encodes CASSRQAGYSDYNEQFF.

The V call is TRBV28, the J call TRBJ2-7; D is unclear. Germline V lookup: CDR1 MDHEN, CDR2 SYDVKM. This CDR3 is 14 amino acids long. Trimming left V 5 bases short and J 1 base short, with 12 bases between. The CDR3 bases are TGTGCCAGCAGTGCAGCGCCCCGATCCTACGAGCAGTACTTC. It yields the protein CASSAAPRSYEQYF.

Ten or more counts support this clonotype. The chain is built from TRBV29-1 and TRBJ2-5; 10 positions agree with TRBD1. Unmatched junction bases numbered 2, after V lost 7 bases and J lost 3 bases. Germline V lookup: CDR1 SQVTM, CDR2 ANQGSEA. The CDR3 is made up of 12 amino acids. In DNA, the CDR3 is TGCAGCGCCGGGACAGGGGAAGAGACCCAGTACTTC. Amino acid sequence: CSAGTGEETQYF.

The chain carries TRBV5-5 and TRBJ2-5; 7 nucleotides agree with TRBD1. Trimming at V came to 4 bases and at J to 2 bases, leaving 11 bases not matched to a gene. The CDR3 covers 16 residues. Germline V CDR1 and CDR2: SGHKS, YYEKEE (reference sequence). This CDR3 reads CASSPRTGELQETQYF. CDR3 nucleotide sequence: TGTGCCAGCAGCCCTCGGACAGGAGAGCTACAAGAGACCCAGTACTTC.

This clonotype has more than one count but fewer than ten. The chain recombines TRBV27 with TRBJ1-2, with D possibly TRBD1 on 6 matching bases. The CDR3 runs to 14 residues. V lost 3 bases and J lost 3, with 11 bases in between. Germline CDR1 and CDR2: MNHEY and SMNVEV (reference sequence). In nucleotides, the CDR3 is TGTGCCAGCAGTTTTACCAGGGGATACTATGGCTACACCTTC. It codes for CASSFTRGYYGYTF.

The V and J genes are TRBV11-2 and TRBJ2-3, with D perhaps being TRBD1 or TRBD2 (7 bases each). The V gene lost 1 base and the J gene lost 11 bases, with 16 bases spanning the gap. This CDR3 region has 14 residues. Germline V gives CDR1 SGHAT, CDR2 FQNNGV. The CDR3 DNA reads TGTGCCAGCAGCTTAGTTACAGGGGAGGGCATGCAGTATTTT. As protein: CASSLVTGEGMQYF.

The chain is built from TRBV25-1 and TRBJ1-1; D remains ambiguous. Germline V gene lookup returns CDR1 MGHDK and CDR2 SYGVNS. This CDR3 comprises 12 residues. Trimming took 3 bases from V and 7 from J, leaving 9 bases between them. The CDR3 spells CASSEFQLEAFF. The CDR3 nucleotides read TGTGCCAGCAGTGAGTTTCAGCTTGAAGCTTTCTTT.

This clonotype was seen a few times. V is TRBV28 and J is TRBJ2-3; perhaps TRBD2 as D (5 bases). Germline V gene sequence: CDR1 MDHEN, CDR2 SYDVKM. The CDR3 is made up of 15 amino acids. V lost 6 bases and J 4 bases, leaving 17 bases between the germline ends. The DNA for the CDR3 is TGTGCCAGCAGCCCCCTCCCAAGCGGTTCAGATACGCAGTATTTT. It translates to CASSPLPSGSDTQYF.

The rearrangement uses TRBV5-1 and TRBJ2-3; the match to TRBD2 covers 7 bases. This CDR3 spans 15 amino acids. The V and J ends lost 6 bases and 3 bases, in that order; junction bases with no gene match: 10. From germline, CDR1 is SGHRS and CDR2 YFSETQ. CDR3 sequence reads: CASKPRGSGTDTQYF. The CDR3 DNA follows: TGCGCCAGCAAGCCCCGCGGGAGTGGGACAGATACGCAGTATTTT.

This clonotype showed up many times. At one boundary the junction diverges from the germline segment, which might be a read error. V gene TRBV12-3 or TRBV12-4 combines with J gene TRBJ2-7; D may be TRBD1 or TRBD2 (5 bases each). CDR3 length equals 13 residues. The CDR3 bases are TGCGCCAGCAGCTTGCGAGGGGCCTACGAGCAGTACTTC. The encoded protein is CASSLRGAYEQYF.

The CDR3 DNA sequence: TGTGCCAGCAGCCTCAAACCGGGACAGGGGTCGTATGAGCAGTTCTTC. The encoded protein is CASSLKPGQGSYEQFF. The chain employs TRBV5-6 and TRBJ2-1, with TRBD1 matching 10 bases. The J segment lost 8 bases and the V segment lost 4 bases, leaving 12 bases of the junction unmatched. Germline loops: CDR1 SGHDT, CDR2 YYEEEE. The CDR3 spans 16 residues. Using reference TRBV5-6 and TRBJ2-1 for the parts outside the CDR3, the full variable domain is DAGVTQSPTHLIKTRGQQVTLRCSPKSGHDTVSWYQQALGQGPQFIFQYYEEEERQRGNFPDRFSGHQFPNYSSELNVNALLLGDSALYLCASSLKPGQGSYEQFFGPGTRLTVL.

This chain uses TRBV3-1 with TRBJ1-2; D is possibly TRBD1 (5 bases). The V gene lost 3 bases and the J gene lost 6 bases, with 17 bases spanning the gap. The CDR3 has 15 amino acids. The germline V gene has CDR1 LGHDT and CDR2 YNNKEL (reference sequence). The DNA for the CDR3 is TGTGCCAGCAGCCAGGCGGTACTCGTGGGGGATGGCTACACCTTC. Protein product: CASSQAVLVGDGYTF. Variable domain in full (rest from reference TRBV3-1 and TRBJ1-2): DTAVSQTPKYLVTQMGNDKSIKCEQNLGHDTMYWYKQDSKKFLKIMFSYNNKELIINETVPNRFSPKSPDKAHLNLHINSLELGDSAVYFCASSQAVLVGDGYTFGSGTRLTVV.

This clonotype has only a few counts. The rearrangement links TRBV27 to TRBJ1-2; D not resolved. Trimming shortened V by 7 bases and J by 8 bases, and 11 bases separated the two germline ends. The CDR3 consists of 11 residues. CDR1 and CDR2 from the germline V gene are MNHEY and SMNVEV (reference sequence). CDR3: CASTPRYGYTF. The CDR3 region has the DNA TGTGCCAGCACCCCTCGATACGGCTACACCTTC.

The rearrangement uses TRBV7-6 and TRBJ2-7; tentatively, D is TRBD2 (5 bases). Germline V lookup: CDR1 SGHVS, CDR2 FNYEAQ. V was clipped by 5 bases and J by 1 base, with 12 bases between them. The CDR3 consists of 14 residues. In DNA form, the CDR3 reads TGTGCCAGCAGCGAGATGGGAGAATCCTACGAGCAGTACTTC. It encodes CASSEMGESYEQYF.

About this clonotype itself: Given a much more abundant clone one base away, this may be a read error. This chain links TRBV7-9 with TRBJ2-1, with D possibly matching TRBD2 (6 bases). The germline V gene encodes CDR1 SEHNR and CDR2 FQNEAQ (reference sequence). V was cut by 2 bases and J by 6 bases, with 14 bases left in between. CDR3 size: 15 residues. The CDR3 here is CASSLTGGRSNEQFF. The CDR3 region has the DNA TGTGCCAGCAGCTTAACCGGGGGACGAAGCAATGAGCAGTTCTTC.

The chain recombines TRBV20-1 with TRBJ2-4; D ambiguous. The J call is doubtful: the DNA matches TRBJ2-7 better. CDR1 and CDR2 (germline): DFQATT, SNEGSKA (reference sequence). The CDR3 is made up of 12 amino acids. The CDR3 loop reads CSARDLDYEQYF. DNA of the CDR3: TGCAGTGCTAGAGATTTAGACTACGAGCAGTACTTC.

A few counts support this clonotype. The chain links TRBV6-2 or TRBV6-3 to TRBJ2-7, with 8 bases fitting TRBD2. Germline assignment: CDR1 MNHEY and CDR2 SVGEGT. CDR3 length: 16 amino acids. With V trimmed by 2 bases and J by 7 bases, 13 bases remained unmatched. This chain's CDR3 is CASSYGPAGALAEQYF. The CDR3 DNA reads TGTGCCAGCAGTTACGGGCCAGCGGGAGCTCTCGCGGAGCAGTACTTC.

The rearrangement uses TRBV7-3 and TRBJ2-3; D gene ambiguous. V dropped 5 bases and J dropped 2 bases, with 14 bases sitting between them. Germline loops: CDR1 SGHTA, CDR2 FQGTGA. CDR3 length: 15 residues. The CDR3, as DNA: TGTGCCAGCAGCCCGGGCCTCAATCCCACAGATACGCAGTATTTT. This sequence encodes CASSPGLNPTDTQYF.

In its sample, this clonotype was seen a few times. The chain has TRBV27 and TRBJ2-1; 9 bases align to TRBD2. Germline lookup yields CDR1 MNHEY and CDR2 SMNVEV (reference sequence). Trimming at V came to 7 bases and at J to 5 bases, leaving 6 bases not matched to a gene. This CDR3 has 14 amino acids. The CDR3 sequence: CASNLSGGNNEQFF. In nucleotides, the CDR3 is TGTGCCAGCAACCTTAGCGGGGGAAACAATGAGCAGTTCTTC.

The chain recombines TRBV7-9 with TRBJ2-3; D not certain. This CDR3 comprises 12 residues. Germline lookup yields CDR1 SEHNR and CDR2 FQNEAQ (reference sequence). V lost 1 base, J lost 8 bases, and 7 bases lay in between. Here the CDR3 DNA reads TGTGCCAGCAGCTTAGAAGGGCGTACGCAGTATTTT. Protein: CASSLEGRTQYF.

The chain has TRBV5-1 and TRBJ2-1; tentatively, D is TRBD2 (5 bases). This CDR3 contains 14 residues. The V gene's germline CDR1 is SGHRS and CDR2 YFSETQ. V was clipped by 1 base and J by 7 bases, with 12 bases between them. The CDR3 sequence: CASSLHGLRNEQFF. As DNA, the CDR3 is TGCGCCAGCAGCTTGCACGGACTGCGGAATGAGCAGTTCTTC. Variable domain in full (rest from reference TRBV5-1 and TRBJ2-1): KAGVTQTPRYLIKTRGQQVTLSCSPISGHRSVSWYQQTPGQGLQFLFEYFSETQRNKGNFPGRFSGRQFSNSRSEMNVSTLELGDSALYLCASSLHGLRNEQFFGPGTRLTVL.

The chain links TRBV10-3 to TRBJ2-5; D gene uncertain. The CDR3 runs to 13 residues. Trimming stripped 9 bases from V and 5 bases from J, with 16 bases between. Germline CDR1 reads ENHRY; CDR2 reads SYGVKD. This CDR3 reads CAMARGFQETQYF. CDR3 bases: TGTGCCATGGCGAGAGGATTTCAGGAGACCCAGTACTTC.